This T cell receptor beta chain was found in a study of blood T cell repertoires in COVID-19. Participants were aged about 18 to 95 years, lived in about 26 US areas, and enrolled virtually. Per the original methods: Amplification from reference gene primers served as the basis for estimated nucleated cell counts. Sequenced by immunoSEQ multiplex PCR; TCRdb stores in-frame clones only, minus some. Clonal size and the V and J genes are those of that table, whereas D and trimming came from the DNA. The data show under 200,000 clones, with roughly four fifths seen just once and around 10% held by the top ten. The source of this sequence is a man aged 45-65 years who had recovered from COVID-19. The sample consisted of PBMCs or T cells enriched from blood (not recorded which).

CDR3 nucleotide sequence: TGTGCCAGCAGCCAAGGTACGAGAGAAAGCCAAGAGACCCAGTACTTC. It is translated as CASSQGTRESQETQYF. The chain combines TRBV3-1 (or the pseudogene TRBV3-2) with TRBJ2-5; no definite D call. The length of the CDR3 is 16 residues. Trimming shortened V by 1 base and J by 1 base, and 13 bases separated the two germline ends. The germline CDR1 and CDR2 sequences are LGHDT and YNNKEL (reference sequence).